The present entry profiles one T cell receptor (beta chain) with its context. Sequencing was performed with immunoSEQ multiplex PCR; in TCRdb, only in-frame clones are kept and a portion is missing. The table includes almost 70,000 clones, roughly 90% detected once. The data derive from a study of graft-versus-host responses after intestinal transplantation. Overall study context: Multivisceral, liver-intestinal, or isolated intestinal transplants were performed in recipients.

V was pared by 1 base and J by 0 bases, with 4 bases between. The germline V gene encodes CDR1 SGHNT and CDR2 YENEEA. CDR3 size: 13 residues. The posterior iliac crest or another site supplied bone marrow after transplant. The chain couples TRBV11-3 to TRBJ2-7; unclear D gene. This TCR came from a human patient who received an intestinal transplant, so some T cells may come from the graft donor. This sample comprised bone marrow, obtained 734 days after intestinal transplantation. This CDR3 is CASSLGASYEQYF. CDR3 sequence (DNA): TGTGCCAGCAGCTTAGGGGCCTCCTACGAGCAGTACTTC.